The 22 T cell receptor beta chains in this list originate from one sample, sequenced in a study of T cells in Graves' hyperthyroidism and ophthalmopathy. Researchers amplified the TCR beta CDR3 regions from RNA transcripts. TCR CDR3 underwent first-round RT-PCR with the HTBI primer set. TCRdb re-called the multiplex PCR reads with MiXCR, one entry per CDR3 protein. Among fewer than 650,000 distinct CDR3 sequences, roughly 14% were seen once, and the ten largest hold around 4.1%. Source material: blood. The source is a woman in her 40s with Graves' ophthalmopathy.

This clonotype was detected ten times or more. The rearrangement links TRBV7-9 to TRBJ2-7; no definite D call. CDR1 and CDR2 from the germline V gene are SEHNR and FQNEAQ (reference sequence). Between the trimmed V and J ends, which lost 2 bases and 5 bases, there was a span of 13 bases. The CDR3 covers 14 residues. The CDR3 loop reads CASSLLATRHEQYF. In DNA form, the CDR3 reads TGTGCCAGCAGCTTATTGGCTACGCGCCACGAGCAGTACTTC.

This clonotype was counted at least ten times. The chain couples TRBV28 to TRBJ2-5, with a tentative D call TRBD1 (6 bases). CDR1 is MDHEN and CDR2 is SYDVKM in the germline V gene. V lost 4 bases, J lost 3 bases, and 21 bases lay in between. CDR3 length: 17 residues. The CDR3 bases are TGTGCCAGCAGTTCCATGGGGGCCGGTAGAACCAAAGAGACCCAGTACTTC. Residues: CASSSMGAGRTKETQYF.

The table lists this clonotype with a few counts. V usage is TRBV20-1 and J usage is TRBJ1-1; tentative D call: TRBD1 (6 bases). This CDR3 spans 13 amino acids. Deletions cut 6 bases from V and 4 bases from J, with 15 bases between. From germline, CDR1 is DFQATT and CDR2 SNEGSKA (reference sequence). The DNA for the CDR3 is TGCAGTGCGGTACAGGGTTTGGTCACTGAAGCTTTCTTT. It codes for CSAVQGLVTEAFF.

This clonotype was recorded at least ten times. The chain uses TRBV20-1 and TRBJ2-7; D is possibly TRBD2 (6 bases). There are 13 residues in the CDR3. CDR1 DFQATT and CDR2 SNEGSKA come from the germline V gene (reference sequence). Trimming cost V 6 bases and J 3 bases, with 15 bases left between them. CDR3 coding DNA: TGCAGTGCCCTCGAACTAGCCCACTACGAGCAGTACTTC. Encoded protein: CSALELAHYEQYF.

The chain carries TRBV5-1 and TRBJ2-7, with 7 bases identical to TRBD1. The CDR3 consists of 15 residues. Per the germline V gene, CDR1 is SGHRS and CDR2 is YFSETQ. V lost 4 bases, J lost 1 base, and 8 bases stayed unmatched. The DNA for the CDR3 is TGCGCCAGCAGCGTCGGGACAGCCGCTTCCTACGAGCAGTACTTC. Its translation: CASSVGTAASYEQYF.

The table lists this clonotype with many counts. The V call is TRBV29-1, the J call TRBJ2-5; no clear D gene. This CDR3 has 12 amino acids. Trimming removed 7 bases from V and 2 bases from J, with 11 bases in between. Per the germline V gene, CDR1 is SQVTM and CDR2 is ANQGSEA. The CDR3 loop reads CSGVDGQETQYF. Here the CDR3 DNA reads TGCAGCGGAGTGGACGGTCAAGAGACCCAGTACTTC.

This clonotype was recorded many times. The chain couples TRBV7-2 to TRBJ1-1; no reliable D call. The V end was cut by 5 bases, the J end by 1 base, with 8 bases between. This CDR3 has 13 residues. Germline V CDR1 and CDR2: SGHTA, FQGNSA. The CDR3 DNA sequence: TGTGCCAGCAGCACCTACAGGAACACTGAAGCTTTCTTT. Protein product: CASSTYRNTEAFF.

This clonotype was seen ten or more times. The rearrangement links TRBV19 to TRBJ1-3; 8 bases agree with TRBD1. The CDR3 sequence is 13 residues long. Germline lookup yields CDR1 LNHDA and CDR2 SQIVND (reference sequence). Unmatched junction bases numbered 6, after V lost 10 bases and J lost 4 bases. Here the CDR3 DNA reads TGTGCCACGTCAGGGGGCTCGGGAAACACCATATATTTT. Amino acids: CATSGGSGNTIYF.

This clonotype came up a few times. The CDR3 protein is CAISDPYQDGSNTIYF. The CDR3 nucleotides are TGTGCCATCAGTGATCCTTACCAGGACGGGTCCAACACCATATATTTT. The rearrangement joins TRBV10-3 to TRBJ1-3; D is unclear. This CDR3 is 16 amino acids long. CDR1 and CDR2 from the germline V gene are ENHRY and SYGVKD. Trimming took off 3 bases at V and 7 bases at J, with 19 bases between the two ends.

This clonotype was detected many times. CDR3 residues: CASSKETSVYEQYF. In DNA, the CDR3 is TGTGCCAGCAGTAAGGAGACTAGTGTGTACGAGCAGTACTTC. The rearrangement uses TRBV28 and TRBJ2-7, with D perhaps matching TRBD2 (6 bases). Germline CDR1 MDHEN, CDR2 SYDVKM. The CDR3 runs 14 residues. Trimming took 5 bases from V and 4 from J, leaving 15 bases between them.

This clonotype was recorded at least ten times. CDR3: CASHISSYSNQPQHF. In nucleotides, the CDR3 is TGTGCCAGTCATATATCATCTTATAGCAATCAGCCCCAGCATTTT. This chain uses TRBV19 with TRBJ1-5, with D hard to call. V was cut by 8 bases and J by 0 bases, with 14 bases left in between. CDR3 length: 15 residues. CDR1 is LNHDA, CDR2 SQIVND, per germline (reference sequence). The whole variable domain, remainder taken from reference TRBV19 and TRBJ1-5, is DGGITQSPKYLFRKEGQNVTLSCEQNLNHDAMYWYRQDPGQGLRLIYYSQIVNDFQKGDIAEGYSVSREKKESFPLTVTSAQKNPTAFYLCASHISSYSNQPQHFGDGTRLSIL.

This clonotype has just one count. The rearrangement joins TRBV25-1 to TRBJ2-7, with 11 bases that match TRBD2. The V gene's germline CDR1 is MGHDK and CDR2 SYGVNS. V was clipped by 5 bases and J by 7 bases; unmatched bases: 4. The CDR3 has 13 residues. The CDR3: CASSSRLAGEQYF. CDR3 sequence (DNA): TGTGCCAGCAGTTCGAGACTAGCGGGAGAGCAGTACTTC.

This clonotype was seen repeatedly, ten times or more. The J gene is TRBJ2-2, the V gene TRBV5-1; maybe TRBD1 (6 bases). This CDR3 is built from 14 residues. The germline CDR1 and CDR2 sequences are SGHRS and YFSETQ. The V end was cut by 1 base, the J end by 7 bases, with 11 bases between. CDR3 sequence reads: CASSLFRDNGELFF. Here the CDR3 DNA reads TGCGCCAGCAGCTTGTTCCGGGACAACGGGGAGCTGTTTTTT.

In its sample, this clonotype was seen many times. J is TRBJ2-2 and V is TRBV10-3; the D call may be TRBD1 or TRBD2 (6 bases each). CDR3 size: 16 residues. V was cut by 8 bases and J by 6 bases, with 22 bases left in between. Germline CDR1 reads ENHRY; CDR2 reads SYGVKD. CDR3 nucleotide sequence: TGTGCCATCGCTCGCGGGACACCGAAGCTTGCCGGGGAGCTGTTTTTT. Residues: CAIARGTPKLAGELFF.

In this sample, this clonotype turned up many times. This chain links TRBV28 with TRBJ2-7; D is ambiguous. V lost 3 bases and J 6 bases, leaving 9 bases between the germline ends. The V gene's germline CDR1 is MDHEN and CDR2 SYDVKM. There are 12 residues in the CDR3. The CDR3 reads CASSLRQTEQYF. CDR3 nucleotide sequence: TGTGCCAGCAGTTTGAGGCAGACCGAGCAGTACTTC.

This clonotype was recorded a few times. CDR3 loop: CATCGTFGNTEAFF. Written as DNA, the CDR3 is TGTGCCACATGTGGGACATTTGGGAACACTGAAGCTTTCTTT. The genes are TRBV6-1 and TRBJ1-1; D is possibly TRBD1 (6 bases). Germline V gene data show CDR1 as MNHNS and CDR2 as SASEGT. This CDR3 has 14 residues. Trimming stripped 10 bases from V and 1 base from J, with 16 bases between.

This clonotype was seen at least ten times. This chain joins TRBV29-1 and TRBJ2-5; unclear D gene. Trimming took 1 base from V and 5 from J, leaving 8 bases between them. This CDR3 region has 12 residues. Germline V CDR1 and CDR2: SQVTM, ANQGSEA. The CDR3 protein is CSVEVPGETQYF. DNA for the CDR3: TGCAGCGTTGAAGTACCCGGGGAGACCCAGTACTTC.

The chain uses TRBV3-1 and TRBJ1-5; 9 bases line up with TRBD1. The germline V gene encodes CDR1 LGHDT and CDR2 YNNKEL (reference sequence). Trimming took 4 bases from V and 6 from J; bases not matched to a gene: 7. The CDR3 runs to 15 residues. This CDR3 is CASSPTGGAGQPQHF. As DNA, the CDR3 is TGTGCCAGCAGCCCAACAGGGGGCGCCGGTCAGCCCCAGCATTTT.

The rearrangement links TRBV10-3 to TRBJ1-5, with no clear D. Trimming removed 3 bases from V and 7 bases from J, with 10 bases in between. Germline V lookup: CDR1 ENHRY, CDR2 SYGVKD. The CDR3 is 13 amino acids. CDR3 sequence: CAISDGERQPQHF. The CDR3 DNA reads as TGTGCCATCAGTGATGGGGAGCGGCAGCCCCAGCATTTT.

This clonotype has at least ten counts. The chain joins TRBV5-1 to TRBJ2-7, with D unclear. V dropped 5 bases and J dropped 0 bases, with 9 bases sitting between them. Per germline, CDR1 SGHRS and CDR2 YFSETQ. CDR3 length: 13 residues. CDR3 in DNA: TGCGCCAGCAGTTGGGGAAACTCCTACGAGCAGTACTTC. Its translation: CASSWGNSYEQYF. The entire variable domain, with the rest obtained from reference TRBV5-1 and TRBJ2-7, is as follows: KAGVTQTPRYLIKTRGQQVTLSCSPISGHRSVSWYQQTPGQGLQFLFEYFSETQRNKGNFPGRFSGRQFSNSRSEMNVSTLELGDSALYLCASSWGNSYEQYFGPGTRLTVT.

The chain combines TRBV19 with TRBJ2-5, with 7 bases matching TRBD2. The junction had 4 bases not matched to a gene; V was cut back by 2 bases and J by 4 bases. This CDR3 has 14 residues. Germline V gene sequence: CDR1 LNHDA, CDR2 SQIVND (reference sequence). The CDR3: CASSIWAGAETQYF. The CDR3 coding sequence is TGTGCCAGTAGTATATGGGCGGGAGCAGAGACCCAGTACTTC.

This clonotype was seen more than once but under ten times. CDR3 in amino acids: CASSYDSALSYEQYF. CDR3 bases: TGTGCCAGCAGTTACGACTCTGCGCTCTCCTACGAGCAGTACTTC. The chain links TRBV12-3 or TRBV12-4 to TRBJ2-7; D call uncertain. Trimming shortened V by 4 bases and J by 0 bases, and 13 bases separated the two germline ends. The CDR3 consists of 15 residues.